This is a list of T cell receptor beta chains from one sample in a study of T cell responses to AZD1222 COVID-19 vaccine. Some clones are missing from TCRdb's copy, which holds only in-frame ones; the method was immunoSEQ multiplex PCR. The data show 140,000 or so clones, around nine tenths seen once. Sample: peripheral blood, taken on day 0 of AZD1222 vaccination. These receptors originate from an adult in good health. The CDR3 runs from the conserved cysteine through the conserved F or W. A D gene is named only where the DNA matches it firmly. Expanded clones get a size class; other rows say once, few or many, or leave the size out.

size	D	V	J	DNA	CDR3
-	TRBD1	TRBV10-3	TRBJ2-1	TGTGCCATCAGACCAGGACAGGGGGGAGGTTCTGAGCAGTTCTTC	CAIRPGQGGGSEQFF
once	-	TRBV30	TRBJ2-7	TGTGCCTGGAGCGGGTACAGGGCGGCCTACGAGCAGTACTTC	CAWSGYRAAYEQYF
once	TRBD1	TRBV7-2	TRBJ1-2	TGTGCCAGCAGCTTATTTCCAGGGGGTAGCTATGGCTACACCTTC	CASSLFPGGSYGYTF
-	TRBD1	TRBV7-9	TRBJ2-1	TGTGCCAGCAGCTTAATAGGGGGCAACTACAATGAGCAGTTCTTC	CASSLIGGNYNEQFF
few	-	TRBV19	TRBJ1-4	TGTGCCAGTAGTTCTACCCGGGACTTGAATGAAAAACTGTTTTTT	CASSSTRDLNEKLFF
-	-	TRBV3-1/TRBV3-2	TRBJ1-5	TGTGCCAGCAGCCGGACAGATACTCTCGGCAATCAGCCCCAGCATTTT	CASSRTDTLGNQPQHF
-	-	TRBV28	TRBJ2-3	TGTGCCAGCAGTTTCTATAGCACAGATACGCAGTATTTT	CASSFYSTDTQYF
-	-	TRBV12-5	TRBJ1-3	TGTGCTAGTGGCGCACACTCTGGAAACACCATATATTTT	CASGAHSGNTIYF
-	-	TRBV12-3/TRBV12-4	TRBJ1-2	TGTGCCAGCAGTTCTAGGCGGGGAGCCGGCTACACCTTC	CASSSRRGAGYTF
-	TRBD2	TRBV25-1	TRBJ2-5	TGTGCCAGCAGTGACCACGGACTAGCGGTTGAGACCCAGTACTTC	CASSDHGLAVETQYF
-	-	TRBV6-5	TRBJ1-5	TGTGCCACCAGTCCCCGTGGGTTTGAGCCCCAGCATTTT	CATSPRGFEPQHF
-	TRBD1	TRBV6-6	TRBJ1-6	TGTGCCAGCAGTCGACAGGGGAACTCCTATAATTCACCCCTCCACTTT	CASSRQGNSYNSPLHF
once	TRBD2	TRBV11-3	TRBJ2-5	TGTGCCAGCAGTCCTGGACTAGCGGTTCCTATAGAGACCCAGTACTTC	CASSPGLAVPIETQYF
-	-	TRBV4-3	TRBJ1-5	TGCGCCAGCAGCCAAGGTTTTGGGGGTAACCAGCCCCAGCATTTT	CASSQGFGGNQPQHF
-	-	TRBV7-8	TRBJ1-6	TGTGCCAGCAGCCCGCTTATGGCGGATTCACCCCTCCACTTT	CASSPLMADSPLHF
-	TRBD2	TRBV4-2	TRBJ2-1	TGTGCCAGCAGCCAATTAGGCCTAGCGGGGAATGAGCAGTTCTTC	CASSQLGLAGNEQFF
-	-	TRBV25-1	TRBJ1-6	TGTGCCAGCAGTGGGGCGGGGGCTGGGAATTCACCCCTCCACTTT	CASSGAGAGNSPLHF
-	-	TRBV19	TRBJ2-7	TGTGCCAGTAGTGCCGGGTTTCTCTACGAGCAGTACTTC	CASSAGFLYEQYF